This entry lists 5 T cell receptor beta chains sequenced from one sample in a study of blood T cell repertoires in COVID-19. The protocol was immunoSEQ multiplex PCR, while the TCRdb copy is restricted to in-frame clones and leaves out a portion. The sample holds over 200,000 clones, approximately 90% seen once. Material: peripheral blood. These receptors were obtained from a man in his thirties or forties with COVID-19, enrolled during active disease.

The CDR3 loop is CASSARGQSNEKLFF. In DNA, the CDR3 is TGTGCCAGTAGTGCGCGGGGACAGTCTAATGAAAAACTGTTTTTT. The V and J genes are TRBV19 and TRBJ1-4, with 7 bases lining up with TRBD1. The V gene end was trimmed by 5 bases and the J gene end by 3 bases; junction bases not matched to a gene: 6. Germline V gene lookup returns CDR1 LNHDA and CDR2 SQIVND (reference sequence). The CDR3 sequence is 15 residues long.

The table lists this clone with a count of one. This chain links TRBV19 with TRBJ1-2; TRBD1 aligns across 8 bases. Trimming at V came to 3 bases and at J to 4 bases, leaving 4 bases not matched to a gene. The CDR3 is 14 amino acids. Germline V gene sequence: CDR1 LNHDA, CDR2 SQIVND (reference sequence). CDR3 sequence reads: CASSMSGGFYGYTF. The CDR3 DNA reads as TGTGCCAGTAGTATGTCAGGGGGCTTCTATGGCTACACCTTC.

This clone was observed a single time. The chain links TRBV27 to TRBJ1-2, with TRBD1 identical over 9 bases. CDR3 length: 16 residues. Germline assignment: CDR1 MNHEY and CDR2 SMNVEV (reference sequence). The J segment lost 5 bases and the V segment lost 4 bases, leaving 11 bases of the junction unmatched. The CDR3 sequence: CASSSPGTGTGYGYTF. CDR3 sequence (DNA): TGTGCCAGCAGTTCGCCTGGAACCGGGACAGGGTATGGCTACACCTTC.

The chain couples TRBV4-3 to TRBJ1-4; 7 nucleotides match TRBD1. The length of the CDR3 is 17 residues. CDR1 LGHNA and CDR2 YSLEER come from the germline V gene. Trimming removed 0 bases from V and 2 bases from J; junction bases left unmatched: 6. CDR3 nucleotide sequence: TGCGCCAGCAGCCAAGAACAGGGGAGGTGGACTAATGAAAAACTGTTTTTT. As protein: CASSQEQGRWTNEKLFF.

This chain links TRBV7-9 with TRBJ1-1, with 9 bases identical to TRBD1. Unmatched junction bases numbered 4, after V lost 3 bases and J lost 5 bases. Per germline, CDR1 SEHNR and CDR2 FQNEAQ (reference sequence). The CDR3 spans 14 residues. DNA of the CDR3: TGTGCCAGCAGCTTGACAGGGGGAATGACTGAAGCTTTCTTT. Amino acid sequence: CASSLTGGMTEAFF.